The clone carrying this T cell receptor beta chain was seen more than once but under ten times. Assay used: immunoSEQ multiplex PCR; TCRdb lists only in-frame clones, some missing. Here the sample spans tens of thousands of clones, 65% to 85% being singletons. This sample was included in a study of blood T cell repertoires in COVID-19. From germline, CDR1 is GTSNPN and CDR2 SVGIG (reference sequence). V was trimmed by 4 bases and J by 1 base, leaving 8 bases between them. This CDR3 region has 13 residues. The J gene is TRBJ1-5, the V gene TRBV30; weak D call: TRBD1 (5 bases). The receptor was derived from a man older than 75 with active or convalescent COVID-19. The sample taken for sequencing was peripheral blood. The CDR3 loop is CAWTRGSNQPQHF. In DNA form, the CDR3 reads TGTGCCTGGACCCGGGGGAGCAATCAGCCCCAGCATTTT.